This TCR beta chain was sequenced for a study of blood T cell repertoires in COVID-19. Original processing notes: By means of reference gene primer amplification, nucleated cell counts were estimated. Here immunoSEQ multiplex PCR was the method, and the copy in TCRdb shows in-frame clones only, minus some. V and J calls and clone size are those listed in that table; D and trimming were worked out from the DNA. Here the sample spans 70,000 to 85,000 clones, just over 85% being singletons. The CDR3 totals 14 residues. The germline V gene has CDR1 MDHEN and CDR2 SYDVKM. Trimming cost V 6 bases and J 0 bases, with 11 bases left between them.

This receptor was taken from a woman at least 80 years old in a cohort sampled during active or convalescent COVID-19. The sample comprised peripheral blood. The chain couples TRBV28 to TRBJ1-2, with unresolved D. In nucleotides, the CDR3 is TGTGCCAGCAGGATACAGAGAGCTAACTATGGCTACACCTTC. Translating it yields CASRIQRANYGYTF.